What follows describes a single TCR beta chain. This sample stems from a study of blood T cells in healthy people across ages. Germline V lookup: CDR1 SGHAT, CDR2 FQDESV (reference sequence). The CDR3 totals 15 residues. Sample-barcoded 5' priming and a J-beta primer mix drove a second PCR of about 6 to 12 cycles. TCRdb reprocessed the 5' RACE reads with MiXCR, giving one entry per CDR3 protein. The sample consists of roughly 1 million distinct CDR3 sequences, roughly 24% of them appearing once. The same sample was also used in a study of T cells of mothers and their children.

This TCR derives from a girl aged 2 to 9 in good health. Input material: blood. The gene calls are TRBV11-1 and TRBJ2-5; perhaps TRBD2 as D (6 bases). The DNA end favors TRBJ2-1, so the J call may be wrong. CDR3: CASSYAAGTVNEQFF. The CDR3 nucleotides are TGTGCCAGCAGCTATGCCGCCGGGACTGTAAATGAGCAGTTCTTC.